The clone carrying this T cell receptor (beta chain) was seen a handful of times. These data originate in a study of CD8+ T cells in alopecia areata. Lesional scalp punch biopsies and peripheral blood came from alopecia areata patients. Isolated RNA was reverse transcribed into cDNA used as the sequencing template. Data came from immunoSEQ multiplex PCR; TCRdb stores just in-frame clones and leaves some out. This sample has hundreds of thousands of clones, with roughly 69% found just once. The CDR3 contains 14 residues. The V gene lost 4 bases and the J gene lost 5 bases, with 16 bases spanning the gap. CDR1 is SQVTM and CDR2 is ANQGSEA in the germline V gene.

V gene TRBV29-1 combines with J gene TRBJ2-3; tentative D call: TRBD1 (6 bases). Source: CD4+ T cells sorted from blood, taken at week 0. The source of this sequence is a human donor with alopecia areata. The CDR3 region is CSVATGNSGDTQYF. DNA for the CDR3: TGCAGCGTTGCAACAGGGAATTCAGGAGATACGCAGTATTTT.